The 20 T cell receptor beta chains below come from one sample, sequenced in a study of PD-1 blockade in classical Hodgkin lymphoma. Patients all relapsed after autologous stem cell transplantation, and there was variation in brentuximab vedotin exposure. The repertoire was sequenced with immunoSEQ multiplex PCR; TCRdb's copy has only in-frame clones and lacks some. The top ten hold about 10% of the sample, which has nearly 60,000 clones, approximately 90% seen once. This specimen consisted of peripheral blood mononuclear cells (PBMCs), obtained before the second cycle of nivolumab. These TCRs come from a human donor with classical Hodgkin lymphoma.

The chain carries TRBV29-1 and TRBJ2-6; D remains ambiguous. Germline V gene lookup returns CDR1 SQVTM and CDR2 ANQGSEA. Trimming pared 3 bases from V and 0 bases from J, leaving 9 bases between. The CDR3 loop spans 15 amino acids. The CDR3 is CSVDFSGSGANVLTF. For the CDR3, the DNA is TGCAGCGTTGATTTCTCAGGCTCTGGGGCCAACGTCCTGACTTTC.

The V and J genes are TRBV5-4 and TRBJ2-7, with D unresolved. Germline values: CDR1 SGHNT, CDR2 YYREEE (reference sequence). Trimming removed 4 bases at V and 5 bases at J, with 13 bases between. The CDR3 spans 13 residues. CDR3 sequence: CASSLPTSDEQYF. In DNA, the CDR3 is TGTGCCAGCAGCCTCCCGACCTCGGACGAGCAGTACTTC.

J is TRBJ1-3 and V is TRBV7-6; D not certain. V was trimmed by 4 bases and J by 0 bases, leaving 10 bases between them. The CDR3 totals 15 residues. Germline V gene sequence: CDR1 SGHVS, CDR2 FNYEAQ. Written as DNA, the CDR3 is TGTGCCAGCAGCTCGACGGAGAGCTCTGGAAACACCATATATTTT. It translates to CASSSTESSGNTIYF.

This sequence joins TRBV11-3 and TRBJ2-2; TRBD2 matches 7 bases. Per the germline V gene, CDR1 is SGHNT and CDR2 is YENEEA. With V trimmed by 0 bases and J by 7 bases, 8 bases remained unmatched. CDR3 length: 16 residues. The CDR3 is CASSLESGVGHGELFF. The CDR3 bases are TGTGCCAGCAGCTTAGAAAGCGGGGTTGGGCACGGGGAGCTGTTTTTT.

V is TRBV27 and J is TRBJ2-7; 9 bases are a match to TRBD1. This CDR3 comprises 15 residues. The J segment lost 3 bases and the V segment lost 5 bases, leaving 8 bases of the junction unmatched. In germline, CDR1 is MNHEY, CDR2 SMNVEV (reference sequence). The CDR3 nucleotides read TGTGCCAGCAGTCCCTCTGGACAGGGGAACTACGAGCAGTACTTC. Protein sequence: CASSPSGQGNYEQYF.

This clone was recorded once. V gene TRBV4-3 combines with J gene TRBJ2-5, with TRBD2 matching over 7 bases. The CDR3 has 16 amino acids. J lost 9 bases, V lost 3 bases, and 16 bases had no gene match. Germline V gives CDR1 LGHNA, CDR2 YSLEER. CDR3 in DNA: TGCGCCAGCAGCCAGGGACTAATCGGCCGGGGAAGGTCCCAGTACTTC. This translates into CASSQGLIGRGRSQYF.

The chain links TRBV19 to TRBJ2-1, with TRBD2 identical over 7 bases. The germline gives CDR1 LNHDA, CDR2 SQIVND (reference sequence). V trimming: 5 bases; J trimming: 2 bases; junction bases outside the gene matches: 9. There are 16 residues in the CDR3. The CDR3 loop reads CASSRTGLAAYNEQFF. The CDR3 bases are TGTGCCAGTAGTCGAACGGGGCTAGCGGCCTACAATGAGCAGTTCTTC. The whole variable domain, remainder taken from reference TRBV19 and TRBJ2-1, is DGGITQSPKYLFRKEGQNVTLSCEQNLNHDAMYWYRQDPGQGLRLIYYSQIVNDFQKGDIAEGYSVSREKKESFPLTVTSAQKNPTAFYLCASSRTGLAAYNEQFFGPGTRLTVL.

The J gene is TRBJ2-5, the V gene TRBV28; tentatively, D is TRBD2 (6 bases). V dropped 10 bases and J dropped 2 bases, with 23 bases sitting between them. The germline V gene encodes CDR1 MDHEN and CDR2 SYDVKM. CDR3 length equals 16 residues. This chain's CDR3 is CATLNPGDFPQETQYF. The CDR3 DNA reads as TGTGCCACCCTGAATCCGGGGGACTTTCCTCAAGAGACCCAGTACTTC.

The chain couples TRBV4-3 to TRBJ2-5, with 10 bases identical to TRBD2. Losses at the gene ends were 0 bases for V and 5 bases for J; bases not matched to a gene: 6. The CDR3 runs to 16 residues. The germline V gene encodes CDR1 LGHNA and CDR2 YSLEER. The CDR3 protein is CASSQDASGSWETQYF. CDR3 bases: TGCGCCAGCAGCCAAGACGCTAGCGGGAGCTGGGAGACCCAGTACTTC.

The chain employs TRBV10-3 and TRBJ1-2, with D possibly being TRBD1 (6 bases). Trimming stripped 0 bases from V and 5 bases from J, with 7 bases between. The V gene's germline CDR1 is ENHRY and CDR2 SYGVKD. The CDR3 extends over 13 amino acids. CDR3: CAISESTGYGYTF. The CDR3 coding sequence is TGTGCCATCAGTGAGTCGACAGGTTATGGCTACACCTTC.

V usage is TRBV7-9 and J usage is TRBJ1-1, with 7 bases lining up with TRBD1. CDR1 and CDR2 (germline): SEHNR, FQNEAQ (reference sequence). The J segment lost 1 base and the V segment lost 5 bases, leaving 19 bases of the junction unmatched. CDR3 size: 19 residues. For the CDR3, the DNA is TGTGCCAGCAGCCCTCGAGGAAGGGGGCTTGGGGTGGGGAACACTGAAGCTTTCTTT. It codes for CASSPRGRGLGVGNTEAFF.

The V and J genes are TRBV25-1 and TRBJ1-1, with TRBD1 as a possible D gene (6 bases). Trimming took 0 bases from V and 8 from J, leaving 16 bases between them. The CDR3 spans 15 residues. CDR1 MGHDK and CDR2 SYGVNS come from the germline V gene. CDR3 sequence (DNA): TGTGCCAGCAGTGAATATCTGGGCGGACAGAGAGAAGCTTTCTTT. It is translated as CASSEYLGGQREAFF.

This clone was detected only once. The chain has TRBV18 and TRBJ1-1; TRBD1 might be the D (5 bases). Looked up from germline, CDR1 is KGHSH and CDR2 is LQKENI. The CDR3 has 14 amino acids. Trimming removed 2 bases from V and 3 bases from J, with 10 bases in between. CDR3: CASSPILGDTEAFF. The CDR3 nucleotides are TGTGCCAGCTCACCAATCTTGGGGGACACTGAAGCTTTCTTT.

The DNA for the CDR3 is TGTGCCAGCAGCCCCCCCCTCAGGCTAGCGGGAGGTTACGAGCAGTACTTC. It encodes CASSPPLRLAGGYEQYF. This chain connects TRBV7-8 to TRBJ2-7; 11 bases agree with TRBD2. V dropped 5 bases and J dropped 4; count of bases not matched to a gene: 13. This CDR3 has 17 amino acids. CDR1 is SGHVS, CDR2 FQNEAQ, per germline.

The chain is built from TRBV7-9 and TRBJ1-4, with TRBD1 identical over 8 bases. CDR3 length equals 14 residues. Trimming at V came to 5 bases and at J to 8 bases, leaving 7 bases not matched to a gene. Germline V gene sequence: CDR1 SEHNR, CDR2 FQNEAQ (reference sequence). CDR3 loop: CASSLTGDREKLFF. DNA for the CDR3: TGTGCCAGCAGCCTGACAGGGGATAGGGAAAAACTGTTTTTT.

This sequence joins TRBV27 and TRBJ1-5; weak D call: TRBD1 (5 bases). CDR1 is MNHEY, CDR2 SMNVEV, per germline (reference sequence). Trimming removed 7 bases from V and 0 bases from J, with 22 bases in between. The CDR3 is 18 residues long. CDR3 nucleotides: TGTGCCAGCACCCCTGGACAAGGGCCTCCGTATAGCAATCAGCCCCAGCATTTT. Translated: CASTPGQGPPYSNQPQHF.

The gene calls are TRBV25-1 and TRBJ2-2, with D perhaps matching TRBD2 (5 bases). V was shortened by 3 bases and J by 3 bases, with 14 bases between the two germline ends. Germline V gene lookup returns CDR1 MGHDK and CDR2 SYGVNS. This CDR3 is 16 amino acids long. CDR3 sequence reads: CASSERVDSYTGELFF. For the CDR3, the DNA is TGTGCCAGCAGTGAGAGGGTGGACTCTTACACCGGGGAGCTGTTTTTT.

This chain links TRBV30 with TRBJ2-3, with D unresolved. The germline CDR1 and CDR2 sequences are GTSNPN and SVGIG (reference sequence). The ends were cut back, 5 bases at V and 6 bases at J, with 12 bases in the middle. The CDR3 consists of 12 residues. Here the CDR3 DNA reads TGTGCCTGGTTGACCCTCGGCGATACGCAGTATTTT. Protein product: CAWLTLGDTQYF. Full variable domain (missing parts from reference TRBV30 and TRBJ2-3): SQTIHQWPATLVQPVGSPLSLECTVEGTSNPNLYWYRQAAGRGLQLLFYSVGIGQISSEVPQNLSASRPQDRQFILSSKKLLLSDSGFYLCAWLTLGDTQYFGPGTRLTVL.

This chain links TRBV30 with TRBJ1-4; weak D call: TRBD1 (6 bases). This CDR3 region has 13 residues. Trimming shortened V by 4 bases and J by 7 bases, and 13 bases separated the two germline ends. In germline, CDR1 is GTSNPN, CDR2 SVGIG (reference sequence). The CDR3 is CAWKDTGSEKLFF. DNA for the CDR3: TGTGCCTGGAAAGATACAGGGAGTGAAAAACTGTTTTTT.

This chain joins TRBV6-1 and TRBJ1-1, with D possibly matching TRBD1 (5 bases). The V end was cut by 5 bases, the J end by 0 bases, with 13 bases between. CDR1 is MNHNS, CDR2 SASEGT, per germline. The CDR3 runs to 15 residues. This CDR3 reads CASSLRAAVNTEAFF. DNA for the CDR3: TGTGCCAGCAGTCTCAGGGCTGCGGTGAACACTGAAGCTTTCTTT.